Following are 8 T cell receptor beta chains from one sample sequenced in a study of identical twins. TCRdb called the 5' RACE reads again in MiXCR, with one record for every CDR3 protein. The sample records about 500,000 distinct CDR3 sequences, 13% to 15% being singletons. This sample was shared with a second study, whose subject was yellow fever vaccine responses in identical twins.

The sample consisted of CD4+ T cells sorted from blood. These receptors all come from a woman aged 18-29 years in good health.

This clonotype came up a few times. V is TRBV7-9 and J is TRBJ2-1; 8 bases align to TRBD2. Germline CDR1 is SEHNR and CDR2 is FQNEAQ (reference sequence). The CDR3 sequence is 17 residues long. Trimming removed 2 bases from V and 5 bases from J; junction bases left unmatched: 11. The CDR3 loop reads CASSLKGGVAGHNEQFF. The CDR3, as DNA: TGTGCCAGCAGCTTAAAGGGCGGGGTAGCGGGGCACAATGAGCAGTTCTTC.

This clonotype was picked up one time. CDR3 nucleotides: TGCAGTTCTGCCCCTCCCCGGCACAGGGGCAAGAGCTCCTACAATGAGCAGTTCTTC. Its protein product is CSSAPPRHRGKSSYNEQFF. The chain links TRBV20-1 to TRBJ2-1; 7 nucleotides agree with TRBD1. The CDR3 totals 19 residues. CDR1 is DFQATT and CDR2 is SNEGSKA in the germline V gene (reference sequence). Unmatched junction bases numbered 22, after V lost 8 bases and J lost 0 bases.

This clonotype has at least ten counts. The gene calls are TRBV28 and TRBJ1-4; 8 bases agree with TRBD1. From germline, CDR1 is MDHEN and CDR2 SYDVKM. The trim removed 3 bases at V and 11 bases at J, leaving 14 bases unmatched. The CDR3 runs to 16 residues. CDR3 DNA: TGTGCCAGCAGTTTTGGGAGTCGGGACAGGACTTCTAAACTGTTTTTT. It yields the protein CASSFGSRDRTSKLFF.

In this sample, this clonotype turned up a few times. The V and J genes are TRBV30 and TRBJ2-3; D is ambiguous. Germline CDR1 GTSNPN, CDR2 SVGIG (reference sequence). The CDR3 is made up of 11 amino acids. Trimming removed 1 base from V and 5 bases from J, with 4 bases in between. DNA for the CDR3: TGTGCCTGGAGTGCGCTAGATACGCAGTATTTT. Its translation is CAWSALDTQYF.

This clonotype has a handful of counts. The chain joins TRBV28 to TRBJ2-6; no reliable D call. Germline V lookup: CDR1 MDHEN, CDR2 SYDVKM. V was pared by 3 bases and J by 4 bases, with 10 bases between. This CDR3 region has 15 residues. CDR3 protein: CASSLTQGGANVLTF. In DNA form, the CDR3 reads TGTGCCAGCAGTTTGACCCAAGGAGGGGCCAACGTCCTGACTTTC.

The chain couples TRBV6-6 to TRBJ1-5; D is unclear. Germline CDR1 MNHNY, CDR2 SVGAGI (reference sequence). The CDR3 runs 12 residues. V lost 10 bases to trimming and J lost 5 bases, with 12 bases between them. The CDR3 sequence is CATDSSDQPQHF. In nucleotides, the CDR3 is TGTGCCACCGATTCATCCGATCAGCCCCAGCATTTT.

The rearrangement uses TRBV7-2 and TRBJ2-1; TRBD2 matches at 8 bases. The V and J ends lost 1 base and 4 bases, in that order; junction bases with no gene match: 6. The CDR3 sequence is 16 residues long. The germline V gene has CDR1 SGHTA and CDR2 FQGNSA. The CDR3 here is CASSLEGTRGYNEQFF. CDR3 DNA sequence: TGTGCCAGCAGCTTAGAAGGGACTAGGGGATACAATGAGCAGTTCTTC.

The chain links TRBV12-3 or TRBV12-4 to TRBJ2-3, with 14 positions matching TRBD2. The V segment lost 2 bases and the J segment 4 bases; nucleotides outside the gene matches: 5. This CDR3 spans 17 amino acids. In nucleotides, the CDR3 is TGTGCCAGCAGTTTAATAGCGGGACTAGCGGGAGCAGATACGCAGTATTTT. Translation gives CASSLIAGLAGADTQYF.